This TCR beta chain was profiled in a study of blood T cell repertoires in COVID-19. The V and J ends lost 8 bases and 3 bases respectively, with 11 bases between them. The CDR3 length is 13 residues. Clones were read by immunoSEQ multiplex PCR, and TCRdb kept only the in-frame ones, dropping some. Of some 260,000 clones listed, roughly 82% are singletons. Source material: peripheral blood. This TCR derives from a woman older than 75 with active or convalescent COVID-19. The chain has TRBV12-3 or TRBV12-4 and TRBJ1-5; D may be TRBD1 (5 bases). The CDR3 reads CASVPGPNQPQHF. The DNA of the CDR3 is TGTGCCAGCGTACCAGGGCCCAATCAGCCCCAGCATTTT.